This T cell receptor beta chain emerged from a study of CD8+ T cells in alopecia areata. Investigators isolated RNA and reverse transcribed it into cDNA to act as the sequencing template. Clones were sequenced by immunoSEQ multiplex PCR, and TCRdb holds only the in-frame ones, with some missing. The sample holds 160,000 or so clones; about 71% are singletons and the top ten take around 0.9%. Germline CDR1 and CDR2: SGHDN and FVKESK. V was trimmed by 4 bases and J by 2 bases, leaving 12 bases between them. This CDR3 has 14 amino acids. Study-wide findings and caveats: Shared TCR sequences were less clear between patients than in mice, possibly partly from HLA diversity.

Treatment here: oral pan-JAK inhibitor, 5-10 mg twice daily. This clone was counted between two and nine times. Its target is not known. The chain carries TRBV14 and TRBJ2-7, with D unclear. The input for sequencing was CD4+ T cells sorted from blood, taken at week 4, from a patient treated with tofacitinib. This clonotype originated in a human donor with alopecia areata. Written as DNA, the CDR3 is TGTGCCAGCAGCCGGTTAGGCAGAGCCTACGAGCAGTACTTC. It is translated as CASSRLGRAYEQYF.